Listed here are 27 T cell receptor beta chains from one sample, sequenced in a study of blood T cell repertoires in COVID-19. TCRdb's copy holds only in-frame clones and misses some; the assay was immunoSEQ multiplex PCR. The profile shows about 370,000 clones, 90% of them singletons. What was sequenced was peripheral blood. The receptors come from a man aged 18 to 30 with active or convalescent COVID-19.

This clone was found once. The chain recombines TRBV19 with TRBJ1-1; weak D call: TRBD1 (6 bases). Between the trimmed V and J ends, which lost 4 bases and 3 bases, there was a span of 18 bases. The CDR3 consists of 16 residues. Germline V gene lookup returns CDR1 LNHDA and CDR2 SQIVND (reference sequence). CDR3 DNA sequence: TGTGCCAGTAGTACACGATCACAGGGCCCGGACACTGAAGCTTTCTTT. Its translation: CASSTRSQGPDTEAFF.

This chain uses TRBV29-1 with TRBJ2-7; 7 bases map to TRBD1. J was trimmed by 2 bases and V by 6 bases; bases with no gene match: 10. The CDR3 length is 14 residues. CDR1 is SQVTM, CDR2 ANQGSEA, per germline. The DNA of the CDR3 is TGCAGCGTGAAAGTTAGGGACAGCACCTACGAGCAGTACTTC. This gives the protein CSVKVRDSTYEQYF.

The CDR3 sequence is CASSVDRGDGNTIYF. DNA of the CDR3: TGTGCCAGCAGCGTAGACAGGGGGGATGGAAACACCATATATTTT. The J gene is TRBJ1-3, the V gene TRBV9; 8 nucleotides line up with TRBD1. The ends lost 0 bases at V and 3 bases at J; junction bases unmatched: 2. Looked up from germline, CDR1 is SGDLS and CDR2 is YYNGEE. The CDR3 length is 15 residues. The variable domain in full, completed from reference TRBV9 and TRBJ1-3, reads DSGVTQTPKHLITATGQRVTLRCSPRSGDLSVYWYQQSLDQGLQFLIQYYNGEERAKGNILERFSAQQFPDLHSELNLSSLELGDSALYFCASSVDRGDGNTIYFGEGSWLTVV.

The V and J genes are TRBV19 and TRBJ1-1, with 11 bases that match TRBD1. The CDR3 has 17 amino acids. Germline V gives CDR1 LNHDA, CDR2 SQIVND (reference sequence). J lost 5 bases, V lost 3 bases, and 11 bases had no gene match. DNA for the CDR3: TGTGCCAGTAGTATCGACCGGGACAGGGGGGGTGAGACTGAAGCTTTCTTT. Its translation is CASSIDRDRGGETEAFF.

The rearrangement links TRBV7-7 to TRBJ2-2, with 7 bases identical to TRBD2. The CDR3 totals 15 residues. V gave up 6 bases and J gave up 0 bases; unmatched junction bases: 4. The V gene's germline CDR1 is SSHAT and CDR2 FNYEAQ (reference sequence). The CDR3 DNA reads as TGTGCCAGCAGGGCTAGCGGCGCGAACACCGGGGAGCTGTTTTTT. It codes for CASRASGANTGELFF.

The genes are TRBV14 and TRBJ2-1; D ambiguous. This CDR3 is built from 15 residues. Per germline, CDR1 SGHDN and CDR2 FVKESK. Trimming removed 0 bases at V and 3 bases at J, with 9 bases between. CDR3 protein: CASSQDLGSYNEQFF. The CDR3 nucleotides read TGTGCCAGCAGCCAAGATCTAGGCAGCTACAATGAGCAGTTCTTC.

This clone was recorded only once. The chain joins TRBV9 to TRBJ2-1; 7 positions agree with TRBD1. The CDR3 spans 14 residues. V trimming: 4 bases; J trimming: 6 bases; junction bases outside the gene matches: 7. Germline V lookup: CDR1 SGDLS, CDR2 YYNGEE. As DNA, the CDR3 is TGTGCCAGCAGCACCGACAGGGAAAGCAATGAGCAGTTCTTC. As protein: CASSTDRESNEQFF.

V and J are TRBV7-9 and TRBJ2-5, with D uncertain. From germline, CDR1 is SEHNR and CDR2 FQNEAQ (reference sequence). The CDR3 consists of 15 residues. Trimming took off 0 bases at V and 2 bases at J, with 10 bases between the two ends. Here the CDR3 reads CASSLALLTQETQYF. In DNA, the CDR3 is TGTGCCAGCAGCTTAGCGCTGTTAACTCAAGAGACCCAGTACTTC.

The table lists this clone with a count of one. The CDR3 region is CASSSAPIGYTF. The CDR3 DNA sequence: TGTGCCAGCAGCAGCGCGCCAATTGGCTACACCTTC. The chain recombines TRBV7-9 with TRBJ1-2; no clear D gene. V shed 5 bases and J shed 7 bases, with 11 bases lying between them. Germline V gene data show CDR1 as SEHNR and CDR2 as FQNEAQ (reference sequence). The CDR3 spans 12 residues. Supplemented by reference TRBV7-9 and TRBJ1-2, the full variable domain reads DTGVSQNPRHKITKRGQNVTFRCDPISEHNRLYWYRQTLGQGPEFLTYFQNEAQLEKSRLLSDRFSAERPKGSFSTLEIQRTEQGDSAMYLCASSSAPIGYTFGSGTRLTVV.

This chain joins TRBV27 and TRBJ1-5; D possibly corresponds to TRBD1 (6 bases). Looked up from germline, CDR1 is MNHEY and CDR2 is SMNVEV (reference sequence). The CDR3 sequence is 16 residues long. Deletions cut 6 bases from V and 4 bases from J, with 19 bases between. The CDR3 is CASSLIWGGGNQPQHF. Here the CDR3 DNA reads TGTGCCAGCAGCCTCATTTGGGGAGGGGGTAATCAGCCCCAGCATTTT.

This CDR3 is CASSVGGRIPDEQYF. CDR3 nucleotides: TGTGCCAGCAGCGTAGGCGGGAGAATTCCCGACGAGCAGTACTTC. The rearrangement joins TRBV9 to TRBJ2-7; 7 bases align to TRBD2. CDR3 size: 15 residues. V was pared by 0 bases and J by 5 bases, with 8 bases of the junction left unmatched. Germline lookup yields CDR1 SGDLS and CDR2 YYNGEE.

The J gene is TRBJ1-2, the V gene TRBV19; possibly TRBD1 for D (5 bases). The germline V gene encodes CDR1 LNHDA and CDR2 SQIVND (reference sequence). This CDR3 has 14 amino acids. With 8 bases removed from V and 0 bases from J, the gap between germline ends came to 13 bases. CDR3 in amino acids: CASRRVPANYGYTF. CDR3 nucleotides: TGTGCCAGTCGCAGGGTACCCGCTAACTATGGCTACACCTTC.

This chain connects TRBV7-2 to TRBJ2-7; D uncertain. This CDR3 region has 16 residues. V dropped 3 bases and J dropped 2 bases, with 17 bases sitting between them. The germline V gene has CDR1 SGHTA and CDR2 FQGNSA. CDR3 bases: TGTGCCAGCAGCTTTAAGTCAGTCCTCACAGCCTACGAGCAGTACTTC. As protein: CASSFKSVLTAYEQYF.

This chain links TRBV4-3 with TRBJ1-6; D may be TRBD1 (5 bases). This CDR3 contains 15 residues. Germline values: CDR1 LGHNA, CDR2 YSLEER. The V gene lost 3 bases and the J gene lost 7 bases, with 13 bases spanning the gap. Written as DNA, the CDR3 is TGCGCCAGCAGCCAGGAAAGGGGCCTCAATTCACCCCTCCACTTT. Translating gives CASSQERGLNSPLHF.

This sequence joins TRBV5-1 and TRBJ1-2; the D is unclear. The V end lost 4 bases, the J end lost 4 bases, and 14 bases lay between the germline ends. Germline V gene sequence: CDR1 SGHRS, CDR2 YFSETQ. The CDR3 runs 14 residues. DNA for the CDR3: TGCGCCAGCAGCAACCTCCGAGGAACCTATGGCTACACCTTC. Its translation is CASSNLRGTYGYTF.

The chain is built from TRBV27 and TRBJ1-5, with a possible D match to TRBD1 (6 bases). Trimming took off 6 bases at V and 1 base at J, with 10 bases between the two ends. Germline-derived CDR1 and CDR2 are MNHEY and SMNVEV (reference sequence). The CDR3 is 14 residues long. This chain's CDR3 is CASRPQGSNQPQHF. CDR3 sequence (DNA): TGTGCCAGCAGACCTCAGGGGAGCAATCAGCCCCAGCATTTT.

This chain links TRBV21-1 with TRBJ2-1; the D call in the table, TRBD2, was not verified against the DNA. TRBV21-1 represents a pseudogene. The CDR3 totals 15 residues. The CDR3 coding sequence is TGTGCCAGCAGCCCCGGCGCTAGCTCCTACAATGAGCAGTTCTTC. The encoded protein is CASSPGASSYNEQFF.

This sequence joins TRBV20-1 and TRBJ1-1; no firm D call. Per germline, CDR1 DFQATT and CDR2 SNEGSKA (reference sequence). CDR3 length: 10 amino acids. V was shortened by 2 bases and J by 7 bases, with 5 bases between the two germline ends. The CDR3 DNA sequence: TGCAGTGCTAGAAGCATTGAAGCTTTCTTT. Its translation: CSARSIEAFF.

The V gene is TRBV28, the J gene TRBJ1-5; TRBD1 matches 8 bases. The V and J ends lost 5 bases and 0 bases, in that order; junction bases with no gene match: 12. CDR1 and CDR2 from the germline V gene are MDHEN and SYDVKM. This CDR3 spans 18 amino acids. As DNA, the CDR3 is TGTGCCAGCAGTCGAGATCGGTGGGGACAGGATAGCAATCAGCCCCAGCATTTT. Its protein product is CASSRDRWGQDSNQPQHF.

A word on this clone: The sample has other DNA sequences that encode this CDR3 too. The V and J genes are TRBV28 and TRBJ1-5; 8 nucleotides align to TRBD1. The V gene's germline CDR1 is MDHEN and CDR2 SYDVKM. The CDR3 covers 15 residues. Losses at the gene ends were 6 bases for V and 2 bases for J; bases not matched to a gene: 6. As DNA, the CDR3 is TGTGCCAGCAGCCTGACAGGGGCCCGCAATCAGCCCCAGCATTTT. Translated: CASSLTGARNQPQHF. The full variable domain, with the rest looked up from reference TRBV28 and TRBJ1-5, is DVKVTQSSRYLVKRTGEKVFLECVQDMDHENMFWYRQDPGLGLRLIYFSYDVKMKEKGDIPEGYSVSREKKERFSLILESASTNQTSMYLCASSLTGARNQPQHFGDGTRLSIL.

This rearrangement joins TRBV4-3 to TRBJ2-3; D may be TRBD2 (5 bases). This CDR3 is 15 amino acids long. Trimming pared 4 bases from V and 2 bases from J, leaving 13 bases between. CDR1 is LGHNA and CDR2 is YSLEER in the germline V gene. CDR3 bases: TGCGCCAGCAGCCTTGGGGTAGCGAACACAGATACGCAGTATTTT. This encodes CASSLGVANTDTQYF.

The CDR3 loop reads CASSPTSGSYEQYF. CDR3 DNA: TGTGCCAGCAGTCCGACTAGCGGGAGCTACGAGCAGTACTTC. The genes are TRBV6-2 or TRBV6-3 and TRBJ2-7; 12 bases line up with TRBD2. V was clipped by 5 bases and J by 3 bases; unmatched bases: 2. CDR1 is MNHEY, CDR2 SVGEGT, per germline. The CDR3 is made up of 14 amino acids.

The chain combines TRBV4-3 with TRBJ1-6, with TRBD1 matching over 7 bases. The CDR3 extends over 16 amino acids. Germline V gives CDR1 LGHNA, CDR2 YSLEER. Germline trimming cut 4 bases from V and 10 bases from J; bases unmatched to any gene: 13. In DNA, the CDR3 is TGCGCCAGCAGCCGGGGACAGCCGGCTCAAGGATCACCCCTCCACTTT. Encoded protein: CASSRGQPAQGSPLHF.

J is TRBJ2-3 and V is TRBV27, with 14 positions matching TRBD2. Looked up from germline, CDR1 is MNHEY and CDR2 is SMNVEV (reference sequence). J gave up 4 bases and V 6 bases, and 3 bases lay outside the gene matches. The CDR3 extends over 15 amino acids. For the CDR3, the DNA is TGTGCCAGCAGGCCGGGACTAGCGGGAGCAGATACGCAGTATTTT. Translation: CASRPGLAGADTQYF.

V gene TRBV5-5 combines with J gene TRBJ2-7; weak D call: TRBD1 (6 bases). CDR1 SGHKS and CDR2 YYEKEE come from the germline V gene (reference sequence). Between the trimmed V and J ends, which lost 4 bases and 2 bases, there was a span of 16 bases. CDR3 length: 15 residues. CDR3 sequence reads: CASSPGTMRPYEQYF. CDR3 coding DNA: TGTGCCAGCAGCCCTGGGACAATGAGGCCCTACGAGCAGTACTTC. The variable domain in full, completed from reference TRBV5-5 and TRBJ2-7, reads DAGVTQSPTHLIKTRGQQVTLRCSPISGHKSVSWYQQVLGQGPQFIFQYYEKEERGRGNFPDRFSARQFPNYSSELNVNALLLGDSALYLCASSPGTMRPYEQYFGPGTRLTVT.

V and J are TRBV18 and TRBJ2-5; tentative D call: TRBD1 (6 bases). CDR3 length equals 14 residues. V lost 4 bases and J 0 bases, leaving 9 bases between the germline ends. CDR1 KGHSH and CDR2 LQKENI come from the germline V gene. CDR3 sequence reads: CASSHRDNQETQYF. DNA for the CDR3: TGTGCCAGCTCACACCGGGACAACCAAGAGACCCAGTACTTC.

The DNA for the CDR3 is TGTGCCATCAGTCCCAATAGCGGGGCAAAGGAGACCCAGTACTTC. Translated: CAISPNSGAKETQYF. V usage is TRBV10-3 and J usage is TRBJ2-5; 8 positions agree with TRBD2. CDR3 length: 15 amino acids. The V segment lost 5 bases and the J segment 5 bases; nucleotides outside the gene matches: 10. Germline loops: CDR1 ENHRY, CDR2 SYGVKD.